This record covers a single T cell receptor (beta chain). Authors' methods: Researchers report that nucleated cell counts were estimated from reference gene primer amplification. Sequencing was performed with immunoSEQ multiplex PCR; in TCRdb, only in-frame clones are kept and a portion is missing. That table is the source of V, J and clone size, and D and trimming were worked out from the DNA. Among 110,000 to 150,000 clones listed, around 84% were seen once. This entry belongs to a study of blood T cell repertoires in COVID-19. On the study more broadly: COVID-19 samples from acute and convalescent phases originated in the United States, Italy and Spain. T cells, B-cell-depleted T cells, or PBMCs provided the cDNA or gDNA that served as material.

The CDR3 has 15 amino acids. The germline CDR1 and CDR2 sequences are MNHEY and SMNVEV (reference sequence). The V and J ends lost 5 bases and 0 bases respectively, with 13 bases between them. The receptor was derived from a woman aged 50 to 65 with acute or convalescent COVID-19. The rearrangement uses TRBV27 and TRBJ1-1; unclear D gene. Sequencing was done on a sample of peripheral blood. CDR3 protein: CASSLLPSMNTEAFF. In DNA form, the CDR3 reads TGTGCCAGCAGTCTCCTGCCCTCTATGAACACTGAAGCTTTCTTT.